Each of the 6 T cell receptor beta chains below was sequenced from the same sample in a study of tumor and adjacent non-tumor tissue in lung cancer. The library came from three nested PCR rounds adapted from ARM-PCR protocols. MiXCR, run by TCRdb on the multiplex PCR reads, gives a single entry per CDR3 protein. Of around 120,000 distinct CDR3 sequences listed, 66% are singletons. No cell sorting was done before RNA was extracted from the tissue. Sequencing was performed on lung tumor tissue. The receptors were gathered from a man aged 25 to 40 with non-small cell lung cancer.

This clonotype was seen ten or more times. V and J are TRBV12-3 or TRBV12-4 and TRBJ1-1, with D possibly TRBD1 on 6 matching bases. Trimming stripped 3 bases from V and 5 bases from J, with 13 bases between. The CDR3 runs 14 residues. CDR3 residues: CASSLVQGWTEAFF. For the CDR3, the DNA is TGTGCCAGCAGTTTGGTCCAGGGGTGGACTGAAGCTTTCTTT.

On this clonotype: Since a much larger clone is just one base distant, this may be a read error. The J gene is TRBJ2-1, the V gene TRBV6-2 or TRBV6-3; D uncertain. With 0 bases removed from V and 6 bases from J, the gap between germline ends came to 6 bases. CDR3 size: 13 residues. Germline CDR1 and CDR2: MNHEY and SVGEGT. The CDR3 DNA sequence: TGTGCCAGCAGTTACTCGAGAAGCAATGAGCAGTTCTTC. The encoded protein is CASSYSRSNEQFF.

This clonotype was detected ten times or more. The V and J genes are TRBV6-5 and TRBJ2-7; 10 bases agree with TRBD2. The CDR3 extends over 15 amino acids. With V trimmed by 0 bases and J by 4 bases, 3 bases remained unmatched. Germline-derived CDR1 and CDR2 are MNHEY and SVGAGI. The CDR3 loop reads CASSYSASGGYEQYF. CDR3 nucleotides: TGTGCCAGCAGTTACTCGGCTAGCGGGGGTTACGAGCAGTACTTC.

The rearrangement uses TRBV20-1 and TRBJ1-1; D possibly corresponds to TRBD1 (5 bases). From germline, CDR1 is DFQATT and CDR2 SNEGSKA (reference sequence). V dropped 1 base and J dropped 0 bases, with 15 bases sitting between them. The CDR3 loop spans 16 amino acids. The CDR3 protein is CSARVPTVNLNTEAFF. The CDR3 nucleotides are TGCAGTGCTAGAGTTCCGACAGTGAATCTGAACACTGAAGCTTTCTTT.

Turning to this clonotype: The junction departs from germline at one end; a sequencing error may be responsible. The chain employs TRBV6-1 and TRBJ2-1; D call uncertain. Germline V gene data show CDR1 as MNHNS and CDR2 as SASEGT. This CDR3 contains 14 residues. CDR3 residues: CASSRSMDHNGQFF. CDR3 bases: TGTGCCAGCAGTCGTAGTATGGACCACAATGGGCAGTTCTTC.

As for this clonotype: Germline and junction disagree at one end, which may indicate a read error. The V call is TRBV24-1, the J call TRBJ2-2; TRBD2 matches 8 bases. The CDR3 runs to 16 residues. In germline, CDR1 is KGHDR, CDR2 SFDVKD. CDR3 sequence reads: CATSEAGVGNIGELLF. The DNA of the CDR3 is TGTGCCACCAGTGAAGCGGGAGTAGGGAACATCGGGGAGCTGCTTTTT.